This T cell receptor (beta chain) was observed in a study of OX40 agonist ivuxolimab in advanced cancers. Findings of the study overall: Partly responding patients at 0.1-3.0 mg/kg showed some of the smallest clonal expansion.

Germline CDR1 reads GTSNPN; CDR2 reads SVGIG (reference sequence). The CDR3 consists of 12 residues. V was clipped by 1 base and J by 8 bases, with 11 bases between them. As for this clone: Its antigen remains unknown.

Produced via immunoSEQ multiplex PCR; TCRdb's table is partial and in-frame only. The data hold under 80,000 clones, with 85% observed a single time. The sequenced sample was CD4+ or CD8+ T cells sorted from blood, obtained in a trial of the OX40 agonist ivuxolimab. The receptor comes from an adult with an advanced solid tumor such as melanoma, head and neck, liver or kidney cancer. The chain is built from TRBV30 and TRBJ2-5, with a tentative D call TRBD2 (6 bases). CDR3 amino acids: CAWSELAITQYF. The CDR3 region has the DNA TGTGCCTGGAGTGAACTAGCTATTACCCAGTACTTC. The full variable domain, its missing parts supplied by reference TRBV30 and TRBJ2-5, is SQTIHQWPATLVQPVGSPLSLECTVEGTSNPNLYWYRQAAGRGLQLLFYSVGIGQISSEVPQNLSASRPQDRQFILSSKKLLLSDSGFYLCAWSELAITQYFGPGTRLLVL.